The entry below describes one TCR beta chain. V lost 0 bases and J 4 bases, leaving 13 bases between the germline ends. This CDR3 has 15 residues. Germline CDR1 reads ENHRY; CDR2 reads SYGVKD. These data are taken from a study of blood T cell repertoires in COVID-19. Study-level information: COVID-19 samples from acute and convalescent phases originated in the United States, Italy and Spain. The analysed material was cDNA or gDNA that came from T cells, B-cell-depleted T cells, or PBMCs.

Original processing notes: Estimated nucleated cell counts came from reference gene primer amplification. Assay used: immunoSEQ multiplex PCR; TCRdb lists only in-frame clones, some missing. Clone size and V and J calls were adopted from that table, with D and trimming inferred from the DNA. Here the sample spans 200,000 to 250,000 clones, 65% to 90% being singletons. Sequences were obtained from peripheral blood. The rearrangement links TRBV10-3 to TRBJ2-7, with D tentatively TRBD2 (7 bases). The TCR was taken from a woman aged 45-65 years with acute or convalescent COVID-19. The CDR3 DNA reads as TGTGCCATCAGTGAGTCACCGGGGGGCGAATACGAGCAGTACTTC. Translated, it gives CAISESPGGEYEQYF.